A single T cell receptor (beta chain) is shown here with its context. These data are taken from a study of blood T cell repertoires in COVID-19. For the study at large: The United States, Italy and Spain provided the acute and convalescent COVID-19 samples.

Trimming removed 8 bases from V and 3 bases from J; junction bases left unmatched: 8. CDR1 and CDR2 (germline): SNHLY, FYNNEI. The CDR3 contains 16 residues. The protocol was immunoSEQ multiplex PCR, while the TCRdb copy is restricted to in-frame clones and leaves out a portion. The repertoire holds about 150,000 clones, with 84% as singletons. The rearrangement links TRBV2 to TRBJ2-1, with 12 bases aligning to TRBD2. This clonotype originated in an elderly woman with COVID-19, enrolled during active disease. Sequenced material: peripheral blood. CDR3 sequence (DNA): TGTGCCAGCTCCGCCCTAGCGGGAGGGATCTACAATGAGCAGTTCTTC. This sequence encodes CASSALAGGIYNEQFF.